Sequencing of this T cell receptor (beta chain) was carried out in a study of blood T cell repertoires in COVID-19. About the study: PBMCs, B-cell-depleted T cells, or T cells provided the cDNA or gDNA that made up the material.

Trimming cost V 0 bases and J 2 bases; bases outside gene matches: 6. The CDR3 contains 17 residues. The germline gives CDR1 MGHRA, CDR2 YSYEKL. The table came from immunoSEQ multiplex PCR; TCRdb's copy has only in-frame clones and leaves some out. Of roughly 370,000 clones in the sample, around nine tenths were seen once. Across roughly 25 US areas, participants ranged in age from 18 to 89 years. The sequence was obtained from a woman between 45 and 60 years old who had recovered from COVID-19. The chain uses TRBV4-1 and TRBJ1-3, with TRBD1 identical over 8 bases. The sequencing input was PBMCs or T cells enriched from blood (not recorded which). CDR3 sequence (DNA): TGCGCCAGCAGCCAAGATCCCCAGGGGGCGACTGGAAACACCATATATTTT. It specifies CASSQDPQGATGNTIYF.